The 27 T cell receptor beta chains in this list originate from one sample, sequenced in a study of neoadjuvant anti-PD-1 for oral cavity cancer. Regarding time point: after neoadjuvant nivolumab, at surgical resection. Data came from immunoSEQ multiplex PCR; TCRdb stores just in-frame clones and leaves some out. The repertoire holds 30,000 or so clones, with approximately 80% as singletons. Here the sequenced sample was PBMCs, taken after nivolumab (anti-PD-1) treatment. These TCRs come from a person aged 35 to 85 with oral cavity squamous cell carcinoma.

The J gene is TRBJ1-6, the V gene TRBV11-2; 9 nucleotides match TRBD1. The length of the CDR3 is 15 residues. V dropped 5 bases and J dropped 7; count of bases not matched to a gene: 6. Per the germline V gene, CDR1 is SGHAT and CDR2 is FQNNGV. The CDR3 DNA reads as TGTGCCAGCAGCCGTCGGACAGGGGAGAATTCACCCCTCCACTTT. Translated: CASSRRTGENSPLHF.

The chain combines TRBV25-1 with TRBJ2-1; D is ambiguous. The CDR3 spans 11 residues. V lost 1 base and J lost 10, with 5 bases in between. Germline V gene data show CDR1 as MGHDK and CDR2 as SYGVNS. The CDR3 nucleotides are TGTGCCAGCAGTGAATTCAGAGAGCAGTTCTTC. This encodes CASSEFREQFF.

The chain carries TRBV27 and TRBJ2-7; TRBD1 agrees at 8 bases. The germline CDR1 and CDR2 sequences are MNHEY and SMNVEV (reference sequence). CDR3 length: 14 residues. Trimming removed 5 bases from V and 5 bases from J; junction bases left unmatched: 8. CDR3 in amino acids: CASSLDRGSNEQYF. The DNA of the CDR3 is TGTGCCAGCAGTCTCGACAGGGGCAGTAACGAGCAGTACTTC.

This chain links TRBV27 with TRBJ2-5; tentatively, D is TRBD1 (5 bases). The V end lost 5 bases, the J end lost 4 bases, and 11 bases lay between the germline ends. CDR3 length: 13 amino acids. Germline assignment: CDR1 MNHEY and CDR2 SMNVEV (reference sequence). The CDR3 here is CASSTHRTETQYF. The CDR3 DNA reads as TGTGCCAGCAGTACTCACAGGACAGAGACCCAGTACTTC.

This chain connects TRBV14 to TRBJ2-3; TRBD1 or TRBD2 may be the D gene (5 bases each). The germline gives CDR1 SGHDN, CDR2 FVKESK. CDR3 length: 15 residues. V was cut by 5 bases and J by 5 bases, with 17 bases left in between. CDR3 DNA: TGTGCCAGCAGCTGGTGGGGGTCTCGCGGAGATACGCAGTATTTT. Protein product: CASSWWGSRGDTQYF.

This rearrangement joins TRBV7-9 to TRBJ1-2; unclear D gene. The CDR3 sequence is 11 residues long. From germline, CDR1 is SEHNR and CDR2 FQNEAQ (reference sequence). Trimming cost V 10 bases and J 8 bases, with 14 bases left between them. The CDR3 coding sequence is TGTGCCACCCAGAGGAGTCAAGGCTACACCTTC. Translated, it gives CATQRSQGYTF. Together with reference TRBV7-9 and TRBJ1-2, the CDR3 gives the full variable domain: DTGVSQNPRHKITKRGQNVTFRCDPISEHNRLYWYRQTLGQGPEFLTYFQNEAQLEKSRLLSDRFSAERPKGSFSTLEIQRTEQGDSAMYLCATQRSQGYTFGSGTRLTVV.

This rearrangement joins TRBV25-1 to TRBJ1-5; the D is unclear. The V gene lost 4 bases and the J gene lost 2 bases, with 3 bases spanning the gap. Germline V gene lookup returns CDR1 MGHDK and CDR2 SYGVNS. This CDR3 contains 12 residues. CDR3 in amino acids: CASSAGNQPQHF. DNA for the CDR3: TGTGCCAGCAGTGCAGGCAATCAGCCCCAGCATTTT.

The chain carries TRBV6-1 and TRBJ2-1; no reliable D call. CDR1 is MNHNS and CDR2 is SASEGT in the germline V gene. The CDR3 length is 14 residues. V was pared by 7 bases and J by 0 bases, with 10 bases between. The CDR3 reads CASIWGSSYNEQFF. The CDR3 DNA sequence: TGTGCCAGCATCTGGGGTAGCTCCTACAATGAGCAGTTCTTC.

The gene calls are TRBV5-6 and TRBJ2-5; 13 bases agree with TRBD2. The V gene's germline CDR1 is SGHDT and CDR2 YYEEEE. V was pared by 4 bases and J by 3 bases, with 12 bases of the junction left unmatched. This CDR3 is 18 amino acids long. In DNA form, the CDR3 reads TGTGCCAGCAGCGACCTTCTGGGACTAGCGGGGTCGGAAGAGACCCAGTACTTC. This encodes CASSDLLGLAGSEETQYF. The whole variable domain, remainder taken from reference TRBV5-6 and TRBJ2-5, is DAGVTQSPTHLIKTRGQQVTLRCSPKSGHDTVSWYQQALGQGPQFIFQYYEEEERQRGNFPDRFSGHQFPNYSSELNVNALLLGDSALYLCASSDLLGLAGSEETQYFGPGTRLLVL.

The chain joins TRBV11-2 to TRBJ2-5, with TRBD2 matching over 9 bases. V gave up 3 bases and J gave up 4 bases; unmatched junction bases: 3. Germline CDR1 and CDR2: SGHAT and FQNNGV. The CDR3 has 14 amino acids. The CDR3 region has the DNA TGTGCCAGCAGCTTTGGCGGGGGGGCAGAGACCCAGTACTTC. This codes for CASSFGGGAETQYF.

The chain is built from TRBV25-1 and TRBJ2-5; 10 bases are shared with TRBD1. With 6 bases clipped from V and 4 bases from J, the junction kept 8 bases outside the gene matches. Per germline, CDR1 MGHDK and CDR2 SYGVNS. The CDR3 contains 15 residues. In DNA form, the CDR3 reads TGTGCCAGCAGAGAGGGGACAGGGGTCAGAGAGACCCAGTACTTC. This translates into CASREGTGVRETQYF.

The chain is built from TRBV5-1 and TRBJ2-3; 11 bases align to TRBD2. V was clipped by 2 bases and J by 2 bases; unmatched bases: 4. There are 16 residues in the CDR3. CDR1 is SGHRS and CDR2 is YFSETQ in the germline V gene. The CDR3 reads CASSFTSGGNTDTQYF. The CDR3 DNA is TGCGCCAGCAGCTTCACTAGCGGGGGAAACACAGATACGCAGTATTTT. Full variable domain (outside the CDR3, taken from reference TRBV5-1 and TRBJ2-3): KAGVTQTPRYLIKTRGQQVTLSCSPISGHRSVSWYQQTPGQGLQFLFEYFSETQRNKGNFPGRFSGRQFSNSRSEMNVSTLELGDSALYLCASSFTSGGNTDTQYFGPGTRLTVL.

The gene calls are TRBV28 and TRBJ1-4, with D possibly being TRBD1 (5 bases). CDR1 is MDHEN and CDR2 is SYDVKM in the germline V gene. CDR3 length equals 15 residues. Deletions cut 1 base from V and 5 bases from J, with 11 bases between. The DNA of the CDR3 is TGTGCCAGCAGTTTATTGGGGCAAGCCAATGAAAAACTGTTTTTT. This gives the protein CASSLLGQANEKLFF.

V is TRBV27 and J is TRBJ2-7, with 7 nucleotides matching TRBD1. Germline values: CDR1 MNHEY, CDR2 SMNVEV (reference sequence). The ends lost 4 bases at V and 3 bases at J; junction bases unmatched: 3. The length of the CDR3 is 13 residues. CDR3 region: CASSWRTGYEQYF. As DNA, the CDR3 is TGTGCCAGCAGTTGGCGGACAGGCTACGAGCAGTACTTC.

CDR3 amino acids: CASTPQWGSYGYTF. CDR3 DNA: TGTGCCAGCACCCCCCAGTGGGGTTCCTATGGCTACACCTTC. The chain carries TRBV7-9 and TRBJ1-2; D is uncertain. Germline CDR1 is SEHNR and CDR2 is FQNEAQ (reference sequence). The CDR3 runs 14 residues. V gave up 7 bases and J gave up 4 bases, with 16 bases separating them.

The gene calls are TRBV6-5 and TRBJ1-1; 7 positions match TRBD1. The trim removed 5 bases at V and 11 bases at J, leaving 14 bases unmatched. The length of the CDR3 is 14 residues. CDR1 is MNHEY and CDR2 is SVGAGI in the germline V gene. As DNA, the CDR3 is TGTGCCAGCAGTCGCCTTACAGGGGAAAAGGGGGCTTTCTTT. Residues: CASSRLTGEKGAFF.

The gene calls are TRBV10-3 and TRBJ2-3, with D unresolved. The germline CDR1 and CDR2 sequences are ENHRY and SYGVKD. Trimming cost V 4 bases and J 5 bases, with 4 bases left between them. The CDR3 extends over 11 amino acids. The CDR3 region has the DNA TGTGCCATCAGTGGGGGAGATACGCAGTATTTT. Protein: CAISGGDTQYF.

This clone was recorded only once. This chain links TRBV7-8 with TRBJ1-6; D gene uncertain. Germline CDR1 SGHVS, CDR2 FQNEAQ. This CDR3 is 15 amino acids long. V lost 1 base and J lost 7, with 11 bases in between. Here the CDR3 DNA reads TGTGCCAGCAGCTTAGGCCGGGGTTCCAATTCACCCCTCCACTTT. Translation gives CASSLGRGSNSPLHF. Supplemented by reference TRBV7-8 and TRBJ1-6, the full variable domain reads GAGVSQSPRYKVAKRGQDVALRCDPISGHVSLFWYQQALGQGPEFLTYFQNEAQLDKSGLPSDRFFAERPEGSVSTLKIQRTQQEDSAVYLCASSLGRGSNSPLHFGNGTRLTVT.

This chain joins TRBV19 and TRBJ1-6, with TRBD1 matching 7 bases. The CDR3 totals 15 residues. V gave up 4 bases and J gave up 7 bases; unmatched junction bases: 7. The germline V gene encodes CDR1 LNHDA and CDR2 SQIVND (reference sequence). CDR3 amino acids: CASSTADRENSPLHF. The CDR3 DNA sequence: TGTGCCAGTAGTACCGCCGACAGGGAGAATTCACCCCTCCACTTT.

The chain combines TRBV11-3 with TRBJ2-1; D gene ambiguous. The CDR3 loop spans 13 amino acids. The germline gives CDR1 SGHNT, CDR2 YENEEA. Trimming stripped 5 bases from V and 8 bases from J, with 13 bases between. Written as DNA, the CDR3 is TGTGCCAGCAGCCGTAACCCTCGAGATGAGCAGTTCTTC. Translation: CASSRNPRDEQFF. Supplemented by reference TRBV11-3 and TRBJ2-1, the full variable domain reads EAGVVQSPRYKIIEKKQPVAFWCNPISGHNTLYWYLQNLGQGPELLIRYENEEAVDDSQLPKDRFSAERLKGVDSTLKIQPAELGDSAVYLCASSRNPRDEQFFGPGTRLTVL.

This clone was counted only a few times. The chain is built from TRBV19 and TRBJ1-5; no firm D call. V lost 11 bases and J lost 3, with 11 bases in between. The CDR3 totals 12 residues. Germline assignment: CDR1 LNHDA and CDR2 SQIVND (reference sequence). Here the CDR3 DNA reads TGTGCCTCCAGCTGGGCCAATCAGCCCCAGCATTTT. Translation: CASSWANQPQHF.

A note on this clone: One junction end does not reproduce the germline sequence, and a read error may be involved. V gene TRBV15 combines with J gene TRBJ1-1; D gene ambiguous. Germline values: CDR1 LNHNV, CDR2 YYDKDF (reference sequence). The CDR3 covers 11 residues. CDR3 residues: CATSRATRITF. CDR3 nucleotides: TGTGCCACCAGCAGAGCGACGCGGATAACTTTT.

CDR3 nucleotide sequence: TGTGCCAGCCTTTGGGGGCCTAATGAGCAGTTCTTC. Its protein is CASLWGPNEQFF. This chain connects TRBV6-4 to TRBJ2-1; possible D gene TRBD1, 6 bases. Germline V CDR1 and CDR2: MRHNA, SNTAGT. The CDR3 contains 12 residues. The V end lost 8 bases, the J end lost 7 bases, and 12 bases lay between the germline ends.

The chain employs TRBV18 and TRBJ2-5, with D unresolved. Per germline, CDR1 KGHSH and CDR2 LQKENI. The V and J ends lost 3 bases and 4 bases respectively, with 6 bases between them. The CDR3 is 12 amino acids. CDR3 region: CASSPAGETQYF. CDR3 DNA sequence: TGTGCCAGCTCACCGGCAGGAGAGACCCAGTACTTC.

The rearrangement joins TRBV2 to TRBJ1-4; D is perhaps TRBD1 (6 bases). Trimming took 0 bases from V and 4 from J, leaving 15 bases between them. This CDR3 has 17 residues. Per germline, CDR1 SNHLY and CDR2 FYNNEI. This CDR3 reads CASSEAPRTESNEKLFF. CDR3 bases: TGTGCCAGCAGTGAAGCCCCGCGGACAGAAAGTAATGAAAAACTGTTTTTT. The full variable domain, completed using reference TRBV2 and TRBJ1-4, is EPEVTQTPSHQVTQMGQEVILRCVPISNHLYFYWYRQILGQKVEFLVSFYNNEISEKSEIFDDQFSVERPDGSNFTLKIRSTKLEDSAMYFCASSEAPRTESNEKLFFGSGTQLSVL.

The table lists this clone with a count of one. The chain combines TRBV19 with TRBJ1-6; no definite D call. CDR1 is LNHDA, CDR2 SQIVND, per germline (reference sequence). Trimming cost V 6 bases and J 0 bases, with 9 bases left between them. CDR3 length: 15 residues. This CDR3 reads CASSLYRSYNSPLHF. The DNA for the CDR3 is TGTGCCAGTAGCCTATACCGCTCCTATAATTCACCCCTCCACTTT.

The V call is TRBV11-2, the J call TRBJ2-7; TRBD1 agrees at 8 bases. The CDR3 length is 15 residues. The trim removed 2 bases at V and 2 bases at J, leaving 5 bases unmatched. Looked up from germline, CDR1 is SGHAT and CDR2 is FQNNGV. The CDR3 nucleotides are TGTGCCAGCAGCTTATCCAGGGGGCTAACCTACGAGCAGTACTTC. This translates into CASSLSRGLTYEQYF. The whole variable domain, filled in from reference TRBV11-2 and TRBJ2-7, reads EAGVAQSPRYKIIEKRQSVAFWCNPISGHATLYWYQQILGQGPKLLIQFQNNGVVDDSQLPKDRFSAERLKGVDSTLKIQPAKLEDSAVYLCASSLSRGLTYEQYFGPGTRLTVT.